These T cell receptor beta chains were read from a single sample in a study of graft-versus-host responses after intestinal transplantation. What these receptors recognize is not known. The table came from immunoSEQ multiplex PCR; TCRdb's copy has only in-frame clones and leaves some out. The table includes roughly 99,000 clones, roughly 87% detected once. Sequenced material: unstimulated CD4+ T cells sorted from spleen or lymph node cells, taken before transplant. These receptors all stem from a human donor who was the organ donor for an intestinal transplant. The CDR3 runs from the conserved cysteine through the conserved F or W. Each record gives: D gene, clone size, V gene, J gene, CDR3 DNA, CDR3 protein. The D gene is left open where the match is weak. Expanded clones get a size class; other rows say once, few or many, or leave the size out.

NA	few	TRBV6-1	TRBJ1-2	TGTGCCATCAGTACACCTGCAGGGCGTAACTATGGCTACACCTTC	CAISTPAGRNYGYTF
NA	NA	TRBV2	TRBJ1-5	TGTGCCAGCGAGGGGTTTGGTAGCAATCAGCCCCAGCATTTT	CASEGFGSNQPQHF
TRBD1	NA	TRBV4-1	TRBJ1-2	TGCGCCAGCAGCCAAGTGACAGGGGGGGCCTATGGCTACACCTTC	CASSQVTGGAYGYTF
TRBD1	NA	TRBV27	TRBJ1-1	TGTGCCAGCAAGAGACAGGGGAACACTGAAGCTTTCTTT	CASKRQGNTEAFF
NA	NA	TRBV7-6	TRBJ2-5	TGTGCCAGCAGCTTAGGGGGGTTAGGGGAGACCCAGTACTTC	CASSLGGLGETQYF
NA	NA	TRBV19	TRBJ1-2	TGTGCCAGTAAAATCAGGGGTCAGGACTATGGCTACACCTTC	CASKIRGQDYGYTF
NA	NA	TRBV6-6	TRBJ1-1	TGTGCCAGCAGGGGGGGTTCGGGCGGAACTGAAGCTTTCTTT	CASRGGSGGTEAFF
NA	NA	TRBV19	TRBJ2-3	TGTGCCAGTAGTCCATCCGGACGCAGGACTAGCACAGATACGCAGTATTTT	CASSPSGRRTSTDTQYF
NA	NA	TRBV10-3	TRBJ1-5	TGTGCCATCAGCCCCGGCCAGTATAGCAATCAGCCCCAGCATTTT	CAISPGQYSNQPQHF
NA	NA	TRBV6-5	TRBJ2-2	TGTGCCAGCAGTTACTCCTGGGGGGCCGACACCGGGGAGCTGTTTTTT	CASSYSWGADTGELFF
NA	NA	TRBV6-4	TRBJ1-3	TGTGCCAGCAGTGACCGGGTGCGAGGGTGGGGTTCTGGAAACACCATATATTTT	CASSDRVRGWGSGNTIYF
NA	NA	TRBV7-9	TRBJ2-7	TGTGCCAGCAGCCAATCAAGCTACGAGCAGTACTTC	CASSQSSYEQYF
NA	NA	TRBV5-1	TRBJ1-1	TGCGCCAGCAGCTTGAACAGGGAAGGTTGGGGGACTGAAGCTTTCTTT	CASSLNREGWGTEAFF
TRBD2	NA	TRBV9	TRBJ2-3	TGTGCCAGCAGCGGACTAGCGGGGAAAGATACGCAGTATTTT	CASSGLAGKDTQYF
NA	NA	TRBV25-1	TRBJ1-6	TGTGCCAGCAGTGAATTAGGCAGGCTTCGCGATTCACCCCTCCACTTT	CASSELGRLRDSPLHF
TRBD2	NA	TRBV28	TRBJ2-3	TGTGCCAGCAGTTTATATGCTAGCGGGGGAGACACAGATACGCAGTATTTT	CASSLYASGGDTDTQYF
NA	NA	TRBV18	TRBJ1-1	TGTGCCAGCTCACCACCGTCTAAGGACACTGAAGCTTTCTTT	CASSPPSKDTEAFF
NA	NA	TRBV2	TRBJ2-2	TGTGCCAGCATGGGGTCCGGGGAGCTGTTTTTT	CASMGSGELFF
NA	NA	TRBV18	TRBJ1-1	TGTGCCAGCTCACCACCGTCACTAAGCCGGGATGAAGCTTTCTTT	CASSPPSLSRDEAFF
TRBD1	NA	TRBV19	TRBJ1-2	TGTGCCAGTAAGGTTCGACAGGGGTCCTCTAACTATGGCTACACCTTC	CASKVRQGSSNYGYTF
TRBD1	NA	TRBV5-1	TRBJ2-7	TGCGCCAGCCGACTCCAACAGGGGACCTACGAGCAGTACTTC	CASRLQQGTYEQYF
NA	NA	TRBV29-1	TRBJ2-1	TGCAGCGTTGCGGAAAGAAATGAGCAGTTCTTC	CSVAERNEQFF
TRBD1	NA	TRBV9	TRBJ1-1	TGTGCCAGCAGCACCCGACAGGGGAACACTGAAGCTTTCTTT	CASSTRQGNTEAFF
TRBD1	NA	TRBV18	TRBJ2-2	TGTGCCAGCTCGCCGACCCTAGGGGGCGTTCTCACCGGGGAGCTGTTTTTT	CASSPTLGGVLTGELFF
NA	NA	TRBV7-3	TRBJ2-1	TGTGCCAGCAGCCAGGGCCTTGGTGAGCAGTTCTTC	CASSQGLGEQFF
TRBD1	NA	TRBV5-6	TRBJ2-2	TGTGCCAGCAGCGGGTACGACAGGGCGGGGGAGCTGTTTTTT	CASSGYDRAGELFF
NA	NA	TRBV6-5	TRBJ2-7	TGTGCCAGCAGTTACTCTCGGGGAGAAGTCTACGAGCAGTACTTC	CASSYSRGEVYEQYF
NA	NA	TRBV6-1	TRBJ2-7	TGTGCCAGCAGTGAAAGCCAGGGGGGGTCCTACGAGCAGTACTTC	CASSESQGGSYEQYF
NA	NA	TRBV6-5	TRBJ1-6	TGTGCCAGCAGTGAATTTCAGGTTCGATCACCCCTCCACTTT	CASSEFQVRSPLHF
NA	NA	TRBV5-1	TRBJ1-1	TGCGCCAGCAGCCGAGGGGTTGGCACTGAAGCTTTCTTT	CASSRGVGTEAFF
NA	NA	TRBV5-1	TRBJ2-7	TGCGCCAGCAGCTTGAATATTGGGGCCAGCTACGAGCAGTACTTC	CASSLNIGASYEQYF
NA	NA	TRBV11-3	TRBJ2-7	TGTGCCAGCAGCTTAGATAGGGGCTACGAGCAGTACTTC	CASSLDRGYEQYF
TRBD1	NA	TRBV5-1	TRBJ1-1	TGCGCCAGCAGCTCCGGGACAGGGGAAAAAGCTTTCTTT	CASSSGTGEKAFF